The sequence of this TCR beta chain was determined in a study of T cell responses to AZD1222 COVID-19 vaccine. Points from the study as a whole: White British donors predominated, females outnumbered males, and clonal diversity was possibly underestimated. Baseline seropositivity characterized only a handful of AZD1222 recipients.

The CDR3 consists of 20 residues. The germline V and J ends were trimmed by 4 bases and 5 bases, with 32 bases remaining between them. Germline lookup yields CDR1 LGHDT and CDR2 YNNKEL (reference sequence). Sequenced by immunoSEQ multiplex PCR; TCRdb stores in-frame clones only, minus some. The sample holds about 130,000 clones, approximately 88% seen once. This clone was detected a few times. Antigen: not known. This TCR was sampled from an adult in good health. Sequences were derived from peripheral blood, sampled on day 0 of AZD1222 vaccination. The chain recombines TRBV3-1 (or the pseudogene TRBV3-2) with TRBJ1-2; the D gene is possibly TRBD1 (5 bases). CDR3 amino acids: CASSRDFPRARVQGVYGYTF. The CDR3 nucleotides read TGTGCCAGCAGCCGAGACTTCCCAAGGGCCAGGGTACAAGGCGTATATGGCTACACCTTC.